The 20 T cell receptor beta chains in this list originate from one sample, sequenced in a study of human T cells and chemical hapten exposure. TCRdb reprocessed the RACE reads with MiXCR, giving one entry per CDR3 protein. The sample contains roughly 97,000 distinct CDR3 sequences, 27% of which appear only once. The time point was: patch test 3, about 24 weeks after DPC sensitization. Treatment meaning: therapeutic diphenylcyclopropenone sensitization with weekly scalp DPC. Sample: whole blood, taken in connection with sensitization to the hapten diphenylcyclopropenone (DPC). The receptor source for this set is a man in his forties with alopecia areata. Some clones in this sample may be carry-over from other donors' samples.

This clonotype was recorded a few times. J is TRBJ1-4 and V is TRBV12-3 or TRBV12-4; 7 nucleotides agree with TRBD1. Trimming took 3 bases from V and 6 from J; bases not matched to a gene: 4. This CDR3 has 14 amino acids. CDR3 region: CASSFRGADEKLFF. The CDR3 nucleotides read TGTGCCAGCAGTTTCAGGGGGGCGGATGAAAAACTGTTTTTT.

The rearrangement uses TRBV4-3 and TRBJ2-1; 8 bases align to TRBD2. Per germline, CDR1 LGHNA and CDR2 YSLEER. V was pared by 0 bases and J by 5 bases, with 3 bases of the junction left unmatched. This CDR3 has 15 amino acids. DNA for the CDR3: TGCGCCAGCAGCCAAGAGGGGACTAGTAACAATGAGCAGTTCTTC. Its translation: CASSQEGTSNNEQFF.

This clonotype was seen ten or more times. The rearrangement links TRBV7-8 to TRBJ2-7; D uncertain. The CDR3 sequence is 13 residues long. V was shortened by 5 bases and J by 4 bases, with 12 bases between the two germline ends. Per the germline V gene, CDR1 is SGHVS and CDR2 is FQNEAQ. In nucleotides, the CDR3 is TGTGCCAGCAGCCCCTATGGTAGTTACGAGCAGTACTTC. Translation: CASSPYGSYEQYF.

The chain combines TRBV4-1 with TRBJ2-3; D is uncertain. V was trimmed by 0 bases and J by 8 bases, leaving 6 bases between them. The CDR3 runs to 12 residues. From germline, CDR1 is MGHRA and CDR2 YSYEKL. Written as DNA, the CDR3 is TGCGCCAGCAGCCAAGATCGCGGTACGCAGTATTTT. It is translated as CASSQDRGTQYF.

The CDR3 sequence is CASSSARRASGANVLTF. The CDR3 nucleotides are TGTGCCAGCAGCTCCGCCCGCAGGGCTTCTGGGGCCAACGTCCTGACTTTC. This rearrangement joins TRBV7-8 to TRBJ2-6; the D gene is possibly TRBD1 (5 bases). In germline, CDR1 is SGHVS, CDR2 FQNEAQ. This CDR3 region has 17 residues. V was clipped by 4 bases and J by 1 base, with 14 bases between them.

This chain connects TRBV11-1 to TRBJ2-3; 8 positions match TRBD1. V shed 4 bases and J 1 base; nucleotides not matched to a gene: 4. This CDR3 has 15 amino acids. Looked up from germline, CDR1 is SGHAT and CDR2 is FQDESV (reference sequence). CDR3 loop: CASSSRTGRTDTQYF. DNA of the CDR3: TGTGCCAGCAGCTCCAGGACAGGGCGCACAGATACGCAGTATTTT.

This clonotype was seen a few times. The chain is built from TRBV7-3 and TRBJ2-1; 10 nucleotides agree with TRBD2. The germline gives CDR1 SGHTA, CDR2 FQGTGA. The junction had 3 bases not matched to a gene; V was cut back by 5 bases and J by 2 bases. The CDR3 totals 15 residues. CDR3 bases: TGTGCCAGCAGCCCGGGGACTAGCGCCTACAATGAGCAGTTCTTC. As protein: CASSPGTSAYNEQFF.

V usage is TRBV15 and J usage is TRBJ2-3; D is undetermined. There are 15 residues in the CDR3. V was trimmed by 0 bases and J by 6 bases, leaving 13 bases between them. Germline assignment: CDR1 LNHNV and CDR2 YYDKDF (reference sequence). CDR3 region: CATSRDGSLADTQYF. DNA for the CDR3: TGTGCCACCAGCAGAGATGGGTCGTTGGCCGATACGCAGTATTTT.

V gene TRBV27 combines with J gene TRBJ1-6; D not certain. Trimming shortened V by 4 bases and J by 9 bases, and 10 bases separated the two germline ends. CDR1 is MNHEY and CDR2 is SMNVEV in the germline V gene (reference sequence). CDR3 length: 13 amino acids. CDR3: CASSYQSGSPLHF. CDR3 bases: TGTGCCAGCAGTTATCAGTCGGGTTCACCCCTCCACTTT.

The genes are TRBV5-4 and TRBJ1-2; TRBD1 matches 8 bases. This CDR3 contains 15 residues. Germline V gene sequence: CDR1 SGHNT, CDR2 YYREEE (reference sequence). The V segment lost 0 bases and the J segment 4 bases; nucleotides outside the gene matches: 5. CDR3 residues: CASSLEGTGIYGYTF. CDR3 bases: TGTGCCAGCAGCTTGGAAGGGACAGGAATCTATGGCTACACCTTC.

In DNA form, the CDR3 reads TGTGCCAGCAGCTTAGCGGGGCTAGCCAAAAACATTCAGTACTTC. Translating it yields CASSLAGLAKNIQYF. The chain combines TRBV5-6 with TRBJ2-4; TRBD2 matches 7 bases. The V and J ends lost 2 bases and 0 bases, in that order; junction bases with no gene match: 2. Germline values: CDR1 SGHDT, CDR2 YYEEEE. This CDR3 has 15 residues.

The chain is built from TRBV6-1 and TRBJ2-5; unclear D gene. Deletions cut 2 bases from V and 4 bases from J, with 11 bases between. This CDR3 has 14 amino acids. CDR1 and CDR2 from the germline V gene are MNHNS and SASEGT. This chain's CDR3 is CASSERAPRETQYF. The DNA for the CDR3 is TGTGCCAGCAGTGAACGGGCCCCTAGAGAGACCCAGTACTTC.

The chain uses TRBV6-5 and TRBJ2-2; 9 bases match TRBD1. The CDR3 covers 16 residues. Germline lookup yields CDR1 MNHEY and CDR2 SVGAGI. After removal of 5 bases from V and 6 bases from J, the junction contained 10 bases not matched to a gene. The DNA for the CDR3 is TGTGCCAGCAGTAAGGGGGACAGGGCACGGTCCGGGGAGCTGTTTTTT. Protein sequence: CASSKGDRARSGELFF.

The CDR3 spells CASSLVVGRDGYTF. CDR3 DNA: TGTGCCAGCAGTTTAGTTGTGGGCAGGGATGGCTACACCTTC. The chain employs TRBV12-3 or TRBV12-4 and TRBJ1-2; tentative D call: TRBD1 (5 bases). CDR3 length: 14 residues. V was cut by 1 base and J by 6 bases, with 12 bases left in between.

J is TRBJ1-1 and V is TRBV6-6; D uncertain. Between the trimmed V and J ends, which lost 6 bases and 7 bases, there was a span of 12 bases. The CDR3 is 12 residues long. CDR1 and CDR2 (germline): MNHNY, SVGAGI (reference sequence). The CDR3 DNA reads TGTGCCAGCAGGTACCGAGGTGGTGAAGCTTTCTTT. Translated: CASRYRGGEAFF.

The CDR3 loop is CASSPYGAYEQYF. CDR3 sequence (DNA): TGTGCCAGCAGCCCGTACGGGGCCTACGAGCAGTACTTC. J is TRBJ2-7 and V is TRBV28, with D possibly being TRBD2 (5 bases). Germline loops: CDR1 MDHEN, CDR2 SYDVKM. The V end lost 6 bases, the J end lost 2 bases, and 11 bases lay between the germline ends. The CDR3 sequence is 13 residues long.

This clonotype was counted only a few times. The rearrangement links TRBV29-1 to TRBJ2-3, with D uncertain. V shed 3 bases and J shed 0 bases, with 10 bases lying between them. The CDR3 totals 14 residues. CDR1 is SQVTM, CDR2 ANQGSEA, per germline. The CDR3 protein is CSVESGQSTDTQYF. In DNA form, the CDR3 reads TGCAGCGTTGAGTCAGGCCAGAGCACAGATACGCAGTATTTT.

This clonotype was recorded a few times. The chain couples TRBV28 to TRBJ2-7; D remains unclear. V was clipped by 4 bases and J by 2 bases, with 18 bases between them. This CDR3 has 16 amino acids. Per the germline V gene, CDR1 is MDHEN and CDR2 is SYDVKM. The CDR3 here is CASSSPQAGATYEQYF. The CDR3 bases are TGTGCCAGCAGTTCTCCCCAGGCAGGCGCGACCTACGAGCAGTACTTC.

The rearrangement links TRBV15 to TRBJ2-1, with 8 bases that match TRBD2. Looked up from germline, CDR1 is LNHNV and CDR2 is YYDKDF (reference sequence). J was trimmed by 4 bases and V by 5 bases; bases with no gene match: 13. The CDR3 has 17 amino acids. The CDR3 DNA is TGTGCCACCAGCGGGGGGAGTTTAGCGGGGCTATACAATGAGCAGTTCTTC. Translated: CATSGGSLAGLYNEQFF.

CDR3 loop: CATSPTDRYDEQYF. The CDR3, as DNA: TGTGCCACCAGTCCGACAGACCGCTACGACGAGCAGTACTTC. The J gene is TRBJ2-7, the V gene TRBV15; tentatively, D is TRBD1 (5 bases). This CDR3 is built from 14 residues. V was pared by 6 bases and J by 5 bases, with 17 bases between. Germline V CDR1 and CDR2: LNHNV, YYDKDF (reference sequence).